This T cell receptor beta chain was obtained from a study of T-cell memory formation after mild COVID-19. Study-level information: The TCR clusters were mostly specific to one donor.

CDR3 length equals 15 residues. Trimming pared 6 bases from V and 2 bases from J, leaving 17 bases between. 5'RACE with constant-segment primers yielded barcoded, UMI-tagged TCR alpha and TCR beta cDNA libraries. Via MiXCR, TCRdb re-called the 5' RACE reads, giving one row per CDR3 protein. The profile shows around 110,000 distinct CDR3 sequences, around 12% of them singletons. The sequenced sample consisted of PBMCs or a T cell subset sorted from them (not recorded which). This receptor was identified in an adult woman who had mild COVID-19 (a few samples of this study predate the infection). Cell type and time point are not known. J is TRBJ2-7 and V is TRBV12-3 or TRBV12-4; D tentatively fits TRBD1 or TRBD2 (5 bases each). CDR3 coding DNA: TGTGCCAGCAGCAGACCAGGGACCCTTCCCTACGAGCAGTACTTC. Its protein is CASSRPGTLPYEQYF.